A single sample is the source of the 24 T cell receptor beta chains below, sequenced in a study of CD8+CD57+ T cells in acquired aplastic anemia. Genomic DNA acted as the template from which TCR beta VDJ combination and CDR3 sequence profiling were carried out. TCRdb re-analysed the reads in MiXCR, keeping a single row per CDR3 protein. The sample has some 290,000 distinct CDR3 sequences; 45% to 65% are singletons. The sample consisted of sorted CD4+, CD8+, or CD8+CD57+ T cells (not recorded which) from PBMCs. The source of these receptors is a human donor with severe aplastic anemia or a healthy control (not recorded which).

This clonotype was seen many times. This sequence joins TRBV14 and TRBJ1-2; 9 nucleotides align to TRBD1. V was clipped by 11 bases and J by 3 bases; unmatched bases: 10. The CDR3 sequence is 14 residues long. In germline, CDR1 is SGHDN, CDR2 FVKESK. The CDR3: CASSRDRAYYGYTF. The CDR3 nucleotides are TGTGCCTCGTCGAGGGACAGGGCCTACTATGGCTACACCTTC. The full variable domain, with the rest looked up from reference TRBV14 and TRBJ1-2, is EAGVTQFPSHSVIEKGQTVTLRCDPISGHDNLYWYRRVMGKEIKFLLHFVKESKQDESGMPNNRFLAERTGGTYSTLKVQPAELEDSGVYFCASSRDRAYYGYTFGSGTRLTVV.

The chain carries TRBV7-8 and TRBJ2-1; TRBD2 aligns across 12 bases. This CDR3 is 16 amino acids long. The germline V gene encodes CDR1 SGHVS and CDR2 FQNEAQ. Germline trimming cut 4 bases from V and 5 bases from J; bases unmatched to any gene: 6. In DNA, the CDR3 is TGTGCCAGCAGCTCCCGGACTAGCGGGGCCCACAATGAGCAGTTCTTC. It encodes CASSSRTSGAHNEQFF.

The gene calls are TRBV5-1 and TRBJ2-5, with 12 bases lining up with TRBD2. Germline V gene sequence: CDR1 SGHRS, CDR2 YFSETQ. The length of the CDR3 is 17 residues. J was trimmed by 4 bases and V by 1 base; bases with no gene match: 8. CDR3 coding DNA: TGCGCCAGCAGCTTGCCCCAAACTAGCGGGAGGAGAGAGACCCAGTACTTC. Its translation: CASSLPQTSGRRETQYF.

The chain combines TRBV30 with TRBJ2-1; D is perhaps TRBD2 (7 bases). This CDR3 comprises 12 residues. V shed 5 bases and J shed 6 bases, with 11 bases lying between them. Germline-derived CDR1 and CDR2 are GTSNPN and SVGIG (reference sequence). DNA for the CDR3: TGTGCCTGGCGAGGGGGGGGCAATGAGCAGTTCTTC. This gives the protein CAWRGGGNEQFF.

In its sample, this clonotype was seen a few times. The chain employs TRBV20-1 and TRBJ2-2; 7 positions agree with TRBD2. The V gene end was trimmed by 3 bases and the J gene end by 5 bases; junction bases not matched to a gene: 6. The CDR3 runs to 14 residues. In germline, CDR1 is DFQATT, CDR2 SNEGSKA (reference sequence). The CDR3 loop reads CSARGGRWTGELFF. CDR3 nucleotides: TGCAGTGCTAGGGGCGGGAGATGGACCGGGGAGCTGTTTTTT.

This chain links TRBV15 with TRBJ2-1; 9 bases align to TRBD1. This CDR3 region has 14 residues. Losses at the gene ends were 5 bases for V and 3 bases for J; bases not matched to a gene: 2. Germline V CDR1 and CDR2: LNHNV, YYDKDF (reference sequence). CDR3 in amino acids: CATSPGQGYNEQFF. Written as DNA, the CDR3 is TGTGCCACCAGCCCGGGACAGGGCTACAATGAGCAGTTCTTC.

This clonotype was recorded many times. A read error may produce the germline difference seen at one junction end. V and J are TRBV5-1 and TRBJ2-5; D is unclear. The germline V gene has CDR1 SGHRS and CDR2 YFSETQ. The CDR3 covers 13 residues. The CDR3 region has the DNA TGCGCCAGCAACTTGCAAGTGTCGGGGACCCAGTACTTC. It codes for CASNLQVSGTQYF.

This clonotype was found a few times. The chain carries TRBV5-1 and TRBJ1-2; 7 nucleotides match TRBD1. The CDR3 covers 15 residues. The junction had 5 bases not matched to a gene; V was cut back by 0 bases and J by 3 bases. Germline values: CDR1 SGHRS, CDR2 YFSETQ. CDR3 sequence reads: CASSLEGTVDYGYTF. The CDR3 region has the DNA TGCGCCAGCAGCTTGGAAGGGACAGTAGACTATGGCTACACCTTC.

This clonotype showed up just a few times. The V gene is TRBV15, the J gene TRBJ1-3; no clear D gene. The V and J ends lost 1 base and 0 bases respectively, with 4 bases between them. The germline gives CDR1 LNHNV, CDR2 YYDKDF (reference sequence). This CDR3 is built from 14 residues. The CDR3 loop reads CATSRGVSGNTIYF. The CDR3 DNA follows: TGTGCCACCAGCAGAGGGGTCTCTGGAAACACCATATATTTT. Full variable domain (missing parts from reference TRBV15 and TRBJ1-3): DAMVIQNPRYQVTQFGKPVTLSCSQTLNHNVMYWYQQKSSQAPKLLFHYYDKDFNNEADTPDNFQSRRPNTSFCFLDIRSPGLGDTAMYLCATSRGVSGNTIYFGEGSWLTVV.

This clonotype was recorded only once. The chain joins TRBV5-6 to TRBJ2-7; 11 nucleotides match TRBD2. The CDR3 has 18 residues. After removal of 4 bases from V and 8 bases from J, the junction contained 20 bases not matched to a gene. Per germline, CDR1 SGHDT and CDR2 YYEEEE. The CDR3 bases are TGTGCCAGCAGCCCCCCGGGGCTAGCGGGGGGCTTCTCCCACAAGCAGTACTTC. This codes for CASSPPGLAGGFSHKQYF.

V usage is TRBV20-1 and J usage is TRBJ2-7; D unclear. Germline V gene sequence: CDR1 DFQATT, CDR2 SNEGSKA (reference sequence). V lost 0 bases, J lost 0 bases, and 6 bases lay in between. CDR3 length: 13 residues. Here the CDR3 DNA reads TGCAGTGCTAGAGAACGGAACTCCTACGAGCAGTACTTC. This translates into CSARERNSYEQYF.

The chain is built from TRBV5-1 and TRBJ1-2, with 7 bases identical to TRBD1. Germline assignment: CDR1 SGHRS and CDR2 YFSETQ. This CDR3 comprises 15 residues. With V trimmed by 3 bases and J by 3 bases, 8 bases remained unmatched. CDR3 sequence (DNA): TGCGCCAGCAGCTCGTCGAACAGGGGAGACTATGGCTACACCTTC. Translating gives CASSSSNRGDYGYTF.

In this sample, this clonotype turned up a few times. The chain links TRBV20-1 to TRBJ2-7; D unclear. With 1 base removed from V and 0 bases from J, the gap between germline ends came to 13 bases. This CDR3 is 15 amino acids long. Germline assignment: CDR1 DFQATT and CDR2 SNEGSKA (reference sequence). The CDR3 is CSARAPDTLSYEQYF. DNA for the CDR3: TGCAGTGCTAGAGCCCCAGACACTCTCTCCTACGAGCAGTACTTC.

The rearrangement joins TRBV7-9 to TRBJ1-2; the D is unclear. Germline CDR1 SEHNR, CDR2 FQNEAQ (reference sequence). Trimming removed 1 base from V and 4 bases from J, with 10 bases in between. The CDR3 sequence is 14 residues long. For the CDR3, the DNA is TGTGCCAGCAGCTTAGGCGGCATTTTCTATGGCTACACCTTC. This translates into CASSLGGIFYGYTF.

In its sample, this clonotype was seen many times. The rearrangement joins TRBV6-5 to TRBJ2-5; unclear D gene. CDR1 is MNHEY, CDR2 SVGAGI, per germline. The germline V and J ends were trimmed by 5 bases and 7 bases, with 11 bases remaining between them. The CDR3 runs to 12 residues. The CDR3 nucleotides are TGTGCCAGCAGTCGTACACTGGGGACCCAGTACTTC. Translation gives CASSRTLGTQYF.

In this sample, this clonotype turned up once. The J gene is TRBJ1-2, the V gene TRBV29-1; 7 nucleotides align to TRBD1. CDR1 is SQVTM and CDR2 is ANQGSEA in the germline V gene. The CDR3 loop spans 15 amino acids. J gave up 7 bases and V 2 bases, and 13 bases lay outside the gene matches. The DNA for the CDR3 is TGCAGCGTTGAACCGACAAGGGGGCGAATCGGTGGCTACACCTTC. Translation: CSVEPTRGRIGGYTF. The whole variable domain, remainder taken from reference TRBV29-1 and TRBJ1-2, is SAVISQKPSRDICQRGTSLTIQCQVDSQVTMMFWYRQQPGQSLTLIATANQGSEATYESGFVIDKFPISRPNLTFSTLTVSNMSPEDSSIYLCSVEPTRGRIGGYTFGSGTRLTVV.

The chain joins TRBV7-9 to TRBJ2-7; TRBD2 might be the D (5 bases). This CDR3 is built from 11 residues. CDR1 is SEHNR and CDR2 is FQNEAQ in the germline V gene (reference sequence). V dropped 4 bases and J dropped 5 bases, with 6 bases sitting between them. This CDR3 is CASSSEDEQYF. The CDR3 coding sequence is TGTGCCAGCAGCTCGGAGGACGAGCAGTACTTC.

This clonotype was recorded a few times. The V call is TRBV20-1, the J call TRBJ1-2; a possible D gene is TRBD1 (6 bases). The V gene lost 6 bases and the J gene lost 8 bases, with 22 bases spanning the gap. The V gene's germline CDR1 is DFQATT and CDR2 SNEGSKA (reference sequence). The CDR3 is 14 amino acids. CDR3 amino acids: CSAPSLGGLGGYTF. The CDR3 nucleotides are TGCAGTGCCCCCAGTCTCGGGGGCTTGGGAGGCTACACCTTC.

This clonotype came up once. No DNA is shown, since the ends of the CDR3 on it are uncertain; the CDR3 is the one TCRdb lists. This chain uses TRBV15 with TRBJ2-5; the table's D call, TRBD1, has no DNA check behind it. From its first to its last residue, the CDR3 has 24 amino acids. CDR1 is LNHNV and CDR2 is YYDKDF in the germline V gene (reference sequence). CDR3 amino acids: CATTQGAGMVTNEKLFFGSGTQYF.

In its sample, this clonotype was seen a few times. This sequence joins TRBV6-5 and TRBJ1-2; weak D call: TRBD1 (6 bases). Germline CDR1 is MNHEY and CDR2 is SVGAGI. The V and J ends lost 5 bases and 4 bases respectively, with 17 bases between them. This CDR3 has 15 amino acids. CDR3 in amino acids: CASSLGHQAVYGYTF. The DNA for the CDR3 is TGTGCCAGCAGTCTGGGACACCAAGCAGTCTATGGCTACACCTTC.

The count of this clonotype is one. This may be a read error, as it is one base from a much larger clone. The gene calls are TRBV7-2 and TRBJ2-3; a weak D match, TRBD2 (5 bases). The CDR3 length is 15 residues. Germline CDR1 is SGHTA and CDR2 is FQGNSA. The CDR3 bases are TGTGCCAGCAGCATCCAGGTCGAGGGCGCAGATACGCGGTATTTT. Protein: CASSIQVEGADTRYF.

The chain carries TRBV20-1 and TRBJ2-7; tentative D call: TRBD2 (5 bases). Germline lookup yields CDR1 DFQATT and CDR2 SNEGSKA (reference sequence). The CDR3 covers 15 residues. The ends were cut back, 2 bases at V and 3 bases at J, with 17 bases in the middle. DNA of the CDR3: TGCAGTGCTAGACCCACTAGTCACACCAACTACGAGCAGTACTTC. Its translation: CSARPTSHTNYEQYF.

The V call is TRBV11-2, the J call TRBJ2-7, with 8 positions matching TRBD1. Looked up from germline, CDR1 is SGHAT and CDR2 is FQNNGV. The length of the CDR3 is 12 residues. After removal of 5 bases from V and 10 bases from J, the junction contained 7 bases not matched to a gene. CDR3 sequence reads: CASSRDRGDQYF. The CDR3 DNA reads as TGTGCCAGCAGCCGCGACAGGGGCGACCAGTACTTC.

The rearrangement links TRBV7-9 to TRBJ2-7, with D unclear. The CDR3 contains 13 residues. CDR1 and CDR2 from the germline V gene are SEHNR and FQNEAQ (reference sequence). The V end lost 0 bases, the J end lost 5 bases, and 8 bases lay between the germline ends. The CDR3 here is CASSLAHGNEQYF. The CDR3 DNA reads TGTGCCAGCAGCTTAGCGCATGGTAACGAGCAGTACTTC.